Described below is a single TCR beta chain sequence and its context. The data are from a study of CD8 T cells in Susac syndrome. The CDR3 is made up of 14 amino acids. Trimming shortened V by 3 bases and J by 8 bases, and 17 bases separated the two germline ends. Germline CDR1 and CDR2: SGHRS and YFSETQ. The RNA input was about 0.45 to 1 ug, and it was reverse transcribed with random hexamers. The method of amplification for TCR beta CDR3 was immunoSEQ multiplex PCR, covering 54 Vbeta and 13 Jbeta. TCRdb independently ran MiXCR on the immunoSEQ multiplex PCR reads; one entry per CDR3 protein. The table shows roughly 130,000 distinct CDR3 sequences, with roughly 94% occurring only once.

The sequenced material came from CD4+ T cells from PBMCs. This TCR was recovered from a human donor with multiple sclerosis. The rearrangement links TRBV5-1 to TRBJ1-2; D not resolved. The CDR3 loop reads CASSWRTDVAGYTF. DNA of the CDR3: TGCGCCAGCAGCTGGCGGACGGATGTGGCCGGCTACACCTTC.